This is a list of T cell receptor beta chains from one sample in a study of blood T cell repertoires in COVID-19. TCRdb's copy holds only in-frame clones and misses some; the assay was immunoSEQ multiplex PCR. The sample consists of about 82,000 clones, around 88% of them appearing once. Sequencing input: peripheral blood. The receptor source for this set is a woman aged 55-70 years with acute or convalescent COVID-19. CDR3s include the opening cysteine and the closing phenylalanine or tryptophan. Each record gives: J gene, clone size, D gene, V gene, CDR3 DNA, CDR3 protein. A D gene is named only where the DNA matches it firmly. Expanded clones are given a class, and other clones once, few, many or no size at all.

>TRBJ1-5|once|-|TRBV6-6
TGTGCCAGCAGTATGCAGGGGAATCAGCCCCAGCATTTT
CASSMQGNQPQHF
>TRBJ2-7|few|TRBD2|TRBV6-2/TRBV6-3
TGTGCCAGCAGTTACGACACTAGCGGGAGGGCCGGTATCGACGAGCAGTACTTC
CASSYDTSGRAGIDEQYF
>TRBJ1-5|-|TRBD1|TRBV10-3
TGTGCCATCACCCTGGGACAGGGGGCTATATTCGGGTTGGAGCCCCAGCATTTT
CAITLGQGAIFGLEPQHF
>TRBJ1-1|-|-|TRBV27
TGTGCCAGCAGTTTATGGGGAATCAGGGTTATGGCCGAGAACACTGAAGCTTTCTTT
CASSLWGIRVMAENTEAFF
>TRBJ1-6|once|-|TRBV12-3/TRBV12-4
TGTGCCAGCAGTGCAGGGAATTCACCCCTCCACTTT
CASSAGNSPLHF
>TRBJ2-3|-|TRBD2|TRBV29-1
TGCAGCGTTGGGGGGGCTAGCGGGTTTAGCACAGATACGCAGTATTTT
CSVGGASGFSTDTQYF
>TRBJ2-1|-|TRBD2|TRBV11-3
TGTGCCAGCAGCTCTATAGCGGGATATAGTAATGAGCAGTTCTTC
CASSSIAGYSNEQFF
>TRBJ2-7|-|-|TRBV5-1
TGCGCCAGCAGCTTAGGGGGACTACCCCTCTACGAGCAGTACTTC
CASSLGGLPLYEQYF
>TRBJ2-3|-|-|TRBV27
TGTGCCAGCAGTTCCCGAGGAAATACGCAGTATTTT
CASSSRGNTQYF
>TRBJ1-5|-|TRBD1|TRBV6-2/TRBV6-3
TGTGCCAGCAGTTCGGGACAGGGGGCTCTTAATCAGCCCCAGCATTTT
CASSSGQGALNQPQHF
>TRBJ2-3|few|TRBD2|TRBV7-2
TGTGCCAGCAGACGTACCCAACTAGCGGAAACGCAGTATTTT
CASRRTQLAETQYF
>TRBJ2-3|-|TRBD2|TRBV11-2
TGTGCCAGCAGCCCCGGACTAGCGGGATGGGAAGATACGCAGTATTTT
CASSPGLAGWEDTQYF